This TCR beta chain was retrieved from a study of naive and memory T cell subsets. The beta constant-region primer was an equimolar mix of two oligonucleotides covering TRBC1 and TRBC2. Nested alpha and beta constant-region primers with the SP2 primer drove four PCR rounds on ligated cDNA. MiXCR, run by TCRdb on the UMI-ligation and nested PCR reads, gives a single entry per CDR3 protein. The table shows some 150,000 distinct CDR3 sequences, with approximately 15% occurring only once. This CDR3 contains 10 residues. Per the germline V gene, CDR1 is SQVTM and CDR2 is ANQGSEA. V was trimmed by 7 bases and J by 7 bases, leaving 8 bases between them.

This chain joins TRBV29-1 and TRBJ2-1, with D possibly being TRBD1 or TRBD2 (5 bases each). Sequencing used naive CD4+ T cells from blood. The receptor was isolated from a human donor in good health. CDR3 region: CSGGGNEQFF. The CDR3, as DNA: TGCAGCGGTGGGGGAAATGAGCAGTTCTTC.